Shown below are 8 T cell receptor beta chains from a single sample sequenced in a study of post-analysis software for immune sequencing data (dated by TCRdb to between 2014 and 2017). These receptors' targets are unknown. Points the paper makes about the study in general: Roughly 5 TRBV segments, including TRBV5-6, TRBV5-1 and TRBV20-1, were significantly more frequent in patients than controls.

The library came from PCR. The data were produced on an Illumina HiSeq 2500. To reduce PCR and sequencing biases, unique molecular identifiers were built into the TCR beta cDNA libraries. The public reads were run again by TCRdb, first through fastp at Q25 and then through MiXCR, and only productive beta chains were kept. Every distinct CDR3 protein forms one entry, paired with its most common genes and DNA. This sample comprises some 240,000 distinct CDR3 sequences, approximately 34% of them detected only once. In total, the top ten clones hold under 5.5% of the sample. The sequencing sample was made of blood. The receptors shown here come from a girl aged 5 to 17 with multiple sclerosis.

This clonotype has ten or more counts. J is TRBJ2-5 and V is TRBV15; tentative D call: TRBD1 (6 bases). The ends were cut back, 3 bases at V and 2 bases at J, with 16 bases in the middle. In germline, CDR1 is LNHNV, CDR2 YYDKDF (reference sequence). There are 16 residues in the CDR3. CDR3 amino acids: CATSSLRGNIQETQYF. The CDR3 coding sequence is TGTGCCACCAGCAGTCTCAGGGGCAACATTCAAGAGACCCAGTACTTC.

In DNA, the CDR3 is TGTGCCAGCAGCCCGGGACAGGGGGCTGCTGAAAAACTGTTTTTT. It translates to CASSPGQGAAEKLFF. This rearrangement joins TRBV7-9 to TRBJ1-4, with 12 bases lining up with TRBD1. V shed 5 bases and J 7 bases; nucleotides not matched to a gene: 5. This CDR3 comprises 15 residues. Germline assignment: CDR1 SEHNR and CDR2 FQNEAQ (reference sequence).

This clonotype was counted many times. V usage is TRBV7-9 and J usage is TRBJ2-1, with TRBD2 matching over 9 bases. With V trimmed by 3 bases and J by 6 bases, 3 bases remained unmatched. CDR1 SEHNR and CDR2 FQNEAQ come from the germline V gene (reference sequence). The CDR3 totals 14 residues. The CDR3 DNA reads as TGTGCCAGCAGCTTTAGCGGGAGCGGCAATGAGCAGTTCTTC. As protein: CASSFSGSGNEQFF.

The rearrangement links TRBV20-1 to TRBJ2-7; a weak D match, TRBD1 (5 bases). Trimming removed 3 bases at V and 6 bases at J, with 18 bases between. CDR1 is DFQATT and CDR2 is SNEGSKA in the germline V gene (reference sequence). This CDR3 region has 14 residues. The CDR3 DNA sequence: TGCAGTGCTAGGCTTCCCTACGACAGTAGCGAGCAGTACTTC. This encodes CSARLPYDSSEQYF.

This clonotype was seen repeatedly, ten times or more. The chain recombines TRBV27 with TRBJ2-7; possible D gene TRBD2, 5 bases. The V gene's germline CDR1 is MNHEY and CDR2 SMNVEV (reference sequence). The CDR3 sequence is 14 residues long. V lost 6 bases and J 2 bases, leaving 14 bases between the germline ends. CDR3 bases: TGTGCCAGCAGCCCCGGACTGGCCGCCTACGAGCAGTACTTC. As protein: CASSPGLAAYEQYF.

Remarks on this clonotype: Since a much larger clone is just one base distant, this may be a read error. The J gene is TRBJ1-4, the V gene TRBV29-1; D possibly corresponds to TRBD1 (6 bases). The germline V gene encodes CDR1 SQVTM and CDR2 ANQGSEA. This CDR3 is built from 12 residues. CDR3 sequence: CSGTATNEKLYF. The CDR3 DNA sequence: TGCAGCGGGACAGCAACAAATGAAAAACTGTATTTT.

This chain connects TRBV20-1 to TRBJ2-2; D is uncertain. This CDR3 contains 11 residues. Germline V gene sequence: CDR1 DFQATT, CDR2 SNEGSKA (reference sequence). With 2 bases removed from V and 6 bases from J, the gap between germline ends came to 4 bases. The CDR3 is CSARSAGELFF. As DNA, the CDR3 is TGCAGTGCTAGAAGTGCCGGGGAGCTGTTTTTT.

Many counts were recorded for this clonotype. The chain couples TRBV13 to TRBJ2-1, with D perhaps assigned TRBD1 or TRBD2 (6 bases each). CDR3 length: 18 amino acids. The V and J ends lost 0 bases and 0 bases respectively, with 15 bases between them. Germline CDR1 is PRHDT and CDR2 is FYEKMQ (reference sequence). The CDR3 here is CASSLGRGGGLSYNEQFF. The CDR3 bases are TGTGCCAGCAGCTTAGGCCGCGGAGGGGGACTCTCCTACAATGAGCAGTTCTTC.